This entry lists 23 T cell receptor beta chains sequenced from one sample in a study of siplizumab effects on memory and regulatory T cells. Profiled with immunoSEQ multiplex PCR; TCRdb holds only in-frame clones, not every one. The sample lists 99,000 or so clones; nearly 95% were seen once. The source material was Tregs sorted from blood. Receptor source: a human donor in good health.

The chain has TRBV7-9 and TRBJ1-4; D ambiguous. V was shortened by 5 bases and J by 7 bases, with 8 bases between the two germline ends. In germline, CDR1 is SEHNR, CDR2 FQNEAQ (reference sequence). This CDR3 spans 12 amino acids. CDR3 sequence (DNA): TGTGCCAGCAGCGTTTCGGTTGAAAAACTGTTTTTT. Translation gives CASSVSVEKLFF.

The chain couples TRBV7-8 to TRBJ1-1; no definite D call. CDR3 length: 11 residues. With 4 bases removed from V and 11 bases from J, the gap between germline ends came to 11 bases. Germline V gene sequence: CDR1 SGHVS, CDR2 FQNEAQ. CDR3 region: CASSSDSAAFF. The CDR3, as DNA: TGTGCCAGCAGCTCAGACTCGGCGGCTTTCTTT.

The gene calls are TRBV7-9 and TRBJ2-1; TRBD1 agrees at 7 bases. The V gene end was trimmed by 5 bases and the J gene end by 6 bases; junction bases not matched to a gene: 10. The CDR3 totals 15 residues. Germline V gene lookup returns CDR1 SEHNR and CDR2 FQNEAQ (reference sequence). The CDR3 DNA is TGTGCCAGCAGCCCCCCAGGGGGTTGGGTCAATGAGCAGTTCTTC. Protein sequence: CASSPPGGWVNEQFF.

This rearrangement joins TRBV29-1 to TRBJ2-1; 7 nucleotides agree with TRBD2. J was trimmed by 0 bases and V by 3 bases; bases with no gene match: 5. Germline V lookup: CDR1 SQVTM, CDR2 ANQGSEA. The CDR3 sequence is 15 residues long. This chain's CDR3 is CSVDRWGGSYNEQFF. The CDR3 DNA reads TGCAGCGTTGACCGGTGGGGGGGCTCCTACAATGAGCAGTTCTTC.

The V gene is TRBV30, the J gene TRBJ2-1; the match to TRBD2 covers 7 bases. The V and J ends lost 0 bases and 1 base, in that order; junction bases with no gene match: 9. This CDR3 region has 17 residues. Germline assignment: CDR1 GTSNPN and CDR2 SVGIG (reference sequence). The CDR3 spells CAWSVFWGGWSYNEQFF. CDR3 coding DNA: TGTGCCTGGAGTGTATTCTGGGGGGGTTGGTCCTACAATGAGCAGTTCTTC. Full variable domain (remainder filled in from reference TRBV30 and TRBJ2-1): SQTIHQWPATLVQPVGSPLSLECTVEGTSNPNLYWYRQAAGRGLQLLFYSVGIGQISSEVPQNLSASRPQDRQFILSSKKLLLSDSGFYLCAWSVFWGGWSYNEQFFGPGTRLTVL.

This chain joins TRBV5-1 and TRBJ2-5, with 8 bases fitting TRBD1. The CDR3 contains 14 residues. V shed 2 bases and J 2 bases; nucleotides not matched to a gene: 2. Germline CDR1 SGHRS, CDR2 YFSETQ. In DNA form, the CDR3 reads TGCGCCAGCAGCTTAACAGGGGGGCAAGAGACCCAGTACTTC. It translates to CASSLTGGQETQYF.

J is TRBJ1-1 and V is TRBV5-1, with 8 positions matching TRBD1. Germline values: CDR1 SGHRS, CDR2 YFSETQ. The J segment lost 4 bases and the V segment lost 2 bases, leaving 1 base of the junction unmatched. The length of the CDR3 is 13 residues. Here the CDR3 DNA reads TGCGCCAGCAGCTTTGGACAGGGCACTGAAGCTTTCTTT. Amino acid sequence: CASSFGQGTEAFF. The full variable domain, with the rest looked up from reference TRBV5-1 and TRBJ1-1, is KAGVTQTPRYLIKTRGQQVTLSCSPISGHRSVSWYQQTPGQGLQFLFEYFSETQRNKGNFPGRFSGRQFSNSRSEMNVSTLELGDSALYLCASSFGQGTEAFFGQGTRLTVV.

This chain links TRBV6-1 with TRBJ1-6, with D hard to call. Germline V CDR1 and CDR2: MNHNS, SASEGT. Trimming pared 2 bases from V and 7 bases from J, leaving 21 bases between. The CDR3 runs 18 residues. The CDR3 nucleotides are TGTGCCAGCAGTGAATTTTCGTGGGGAAGGGCTACCAATTCACCCCTCCACTTT. Translated: CASSEFSWGRATNSPLHF.

The chain has TRBV11-2 and TRBJ1-5, with D perhaps TRBD1 (5 bases). The CDR3 runs to 15 residues. V lost 3 bases and J 4 bases, leaving 13 bases between the germline ends. Germline-derived CDR1 and CDR2 are SGHAT and FQNNGV. The CDR3 sequence is CASSFGQGQNQPQHF. The DNA for the CDR3 is TGTGCCAGCAGCTTCGGGCAGGGCCAAAATCAGCCCCAGCATTTT.

The chain has TRBV7-9 and TRBJ2-3; TRBD1 matches 7 bases. Trimming cost V 1 base and J 2 bases; bases outside gene matches: 6. The CDR3 has 16 amino acids. From germline, CDR1 is SEHNR and CDR2 FQNEAQ (reference sequence). In nucleotides, the CDR3 is TGTGCCAGCAGCTTAGGCCCGGGACAGCACACAGATACGCAGTATTTT. Encoded protein: CASSLGPGQHTDTQYF.

The V gene is TRBV27, the J gene TRBJ2-2; D ambiguous. CDR1 and CDR2 (germline): MNHEY, SMNVEV (reference sequence). This CDR3 has 13 amino acids. V was trimmed by 7 bases and J by 3 bases, leaving 9 bases between them. The CDR3 DNA reads TGTGCCAGCAAATGGGCCGACACCGGGGAGCTGTTTTTT. Amino acids: CASKWADTGELFF.

For the CDR3, the DNA is TGTGCCAGCAGCTTAGTCGTGGCAGGGCTCGAGACCCAGTACTTC. Amino acids: CASSLVVAGLETQYF. The chain joins TRBV7-9 to TRBJ2-5; possibly TRBD1 for D (5 bases). V gave up 1 base and J gave up 5 bases, with 14 bases separating them. The germline CDR1 and CDR2 sequences are SEHNR and FQNEAQ (reference sequence). The CDR3 covers 15 residues. Combining the CDR3 with reference TRBV7-9 and TRBJ2-5 gives the whole variable domain DTGVSQNPRHKITKRGQNVTFRCDPISEHNRLYWYRQTLGQGPEFLTYFQNEAQLEKSRLLSDRFSAERPKGSFSTLEIQRTEQGDSAMYLCASSLVVAGLETQYFGPGTRLLVL.

The chain has TRBV6-5 and TRBJ1-1, with a tentative D call TRBD1 (6 bases). Germline V gene sequence: CDR1 MNHEY, CDR2 SVGAGI. CDR3 length equals 15 residues. Deletions cut 3 bases from V and 0 bases from J, with 11 bases between. The CDR3: CASSYYGQMNTEAFF. CDR3 in DNA: TGTGCCAGCAGTTATTACGGACAGATGAACACTGAAGCTTTCTTT.

The V call is TRBV5-5, the J call TRBJ2-5, with TRBD1 identical over 8 bases. Losses at the gene ends were 4 bases for V and 5 bases for J; bases not matched to a gene: 4. CDR1 SGHKS and CDR2 YYEKEE come from the germline V gene (reference sequence). CDR3 size: 13 residues. The DNA of the CDR3 is TGTGCCAGCAGCCCAAGACAGGGGGAGACCCAGTACTTC. Protein sequence: CASSPRQGETQYF.

This clone has only a few counts. V gene TRBV18 combines with J gene TRBJ1-1; 8 bases line up with TRBD1. The V gene end was trimmed by 3 bases and the J gene end by 1 base; junction bases not matched to a gene: 7. There are 16 residues in the CDR3. In germline, CDR1 is KGHSH, CDR2 LQKENI. The CDR3 DNA is TGTGCCAGCTCACCCCCCAGGGGGCATGGGAACACTGAAGCTTTCTTT. Translated: CASSPPRGHGNTEAFF.

The chain carries TRBV12-5 and TRBJ2-5, with D possibly being TRBD1 (6 bases). Per germline, CDR1 LGHNT and CDR2 FRNRAP. V shed 1 base and J shed 5 bases, with 8 bases lying between them. This CDR3 contains 13 residues. The CDR3 DNA reads TGTGCTAGTGGTTTGGGGGGGCAGGAGACCCAGTACTTC. It translates to CASGLGGQETQYF.

The rearrangement joins TRBV29-1 to TRBJ1-3; TRBD1 matches at 8 bases. V was pared by 4 bases and J by 7 bases, with 6 bases of the junction left unmatched. Germline V gives CDR1 SQVTM, CDR2 ANQGSEA. The CDR3 has 13 residues. The CDR3 reads CSVGLQGENTIYF. DNA for the CDR3: TGCAGCGTTGGACTACAGGGGGAGAACACCATATATTTT. The full variable domain, in which reference TRBV29-1 and TRBJ1-3 provide the parts outside the CDR3, is SAVISQKPSRDICQRGTSLTIQCQVDSQVTMMFWYRQQPGQSLTLIATANQGSEATYESGFVIDKFPISRPNLTFSTLTVSNMSPEDSSIYLCSVGLQGENTIYFGEGSWLTVV.

The rearrangement uses TRBV5-8 and TRBJ1-5, with 7 bases fitting TRBD1. This CDR3 region has 14 residues. Per the germline V gene, CDR1 is SGHTS and CDR2 is YDEGEE. V trimming: 5 bases; J trimming: 4 bases; junction bases outside the gene matches: 6. The CDR3 region is CASSLTGRNQPQHF. CDR3 DNA: TGTGCCAGCAGTTTGACAGGGAGGAATCAGCCCCAGCATTTT.

This clone was seen just once. The chain employs TRBV30 and TRBJ1-1; D is possibly TRBD1 (5 bases). Per the germline V gene, CDR1 is GTSNPN and CDR2 is SVGIG (reference sequence). This CDR3 spans 12 amino acids. V was cut by 2 bases and J by 10 bases, with 14 bases left in between. Here the CDR3 DNA reads TGTGCCTGGAGTAATGCGGGGGGGGGAGCTTTCTTT. Its protein product is CAWSNAGGGAFF.

This chain joins TRBV2 and TRBJ1-2; D uncertain. Germline V CDR1 and CDR2: SNHLY, FYNNEI. The CDR3 is 13 residues long. Trimming removed 5 bases at V and 2 bases at J, with 9 bases between. CDR3 in amino acids: CASSLILNYGYTF. CDR3 sequence (DNA): TGTGCCAGCAGTCTTATTCTAAACTATGGCTACACCTTC.

The gene calls are TRBV5-1 and TRBJ2-1, with TRBD1 as a possible D gene (5 bases). There are 15 residues in the CDR3. CDR1 and CDR2 from the germline V gene are SGHRS and YFSETQ. V lost 0 bases, J lost 10 bases, and 17 bases lay in between. The CDR3 region has the DNA TGCGCCAGCAGCTTGGGCAGGGCCTCTATTGGAGAGCAGTTCTTC. Encoded protein: CASSLGRASIGEQFF.

The rearrangement links TRBV12-2 to TRBJ2-3; the table gives TRBD2 as D, unverified against the DNA. TRBV12-2 is annotated as a pseudogene. The CDR3 contains 17 residues. In DNA form, the CDR3 reads TGTGCAAGTCGCGATTGGCCGGCGGGGGGGCGAGCAGATACGCAGTATTTT. Its protein is CASRDWPAGGRADTQYF.

The chain couples TRBV5-1 to TRBJ2-1; 10 nucleotides align to TRBD2. Germline CDR1 reads SGHRS; CDR2 reads YFSETQ. V was pared by 4 bases and J by 6 bases, with 7 bases of the junction left unmatched. This CDR3 is 15 amino acids long. The DNA for the CDR3 is TGCGCCAGCAGCGAAGCGGGGGGGCAAGGCAATGAGCAGTTCTTC. Its protein is CASSEAGGQGNEQFF.